Listed here are 24 T cell receptor beta chains from one sample, sequenced in a study of T-cell memory formation after mild COVID-19. TCRdb re-called the 5' RACE reads through MiXCR, storing one row per CDR3 protein. Altogether hundreds of thousands of distinct CDR3 sequences are present, around 27% being singletons, with the ten largest covering around 12%. Sequenced input: PBMCs or a T cell subset sorted from them (not recorded which). Receptors originate from an adult woman who had mild COVID-19 (a few samples of this study predate the infection). Cell type and time point are not known.

V is TRBV7-6 and J is TRBJ2-1; D unresolved. Germline CDR1 reads SGHVS; CDR2 reads FNYEAQ. This CDR3 contains 15 residues. The V and J ends lost 5 bases and 7 bases respectively, with 18 bases between them. The CDR3 loop is CASSLRPMGWNEQFF. The CDR3 nucleotides are TGTGCCAGCAGCCTCCGCCCGATGGGGTGGAATGAGCAGTTCTTC.

V gene TRBV6-5 combines with J gene TRBJ1-1, with TRBD1 as a possible D gene (5 bases). V lost 1 base and J lost 0, with 9 bases in between. CDR1 is MNHEY and CDR2 is SVGAGI in the germline V gene. The CDR3 has 15 residues. CDR3 in DNA: TGTGCCAGCAGTTACTTGAGGGGTTTGAACACTGAAGCTTTCTTT. Protein: CASSYLRGLNTEAFF.

The chain recombines TRBV7-2 with TRBJ2-1; the D call may be TRBD1 or TRBD2 (5 bases each). The CDR3 has 17 residues. V lost 2 bases and J lost 2, with 16 bases in between. Germline V gene lookup returns CDR1 SGHTA and CDR2 FQGNSA. CDR3 residues: CASSLLSGPGPYNEQFF. The CDR3 DNA reads as TGTGCCAGCAGCTTACTATCCGGACCGGGGCCCTACAATGAGCAGTTCTTC.

This clonotype was seen only a few times. This chain links TRBV7-9 with TRBJ1-2, with 9 bases identical to TRBD1. This CDR3 region has 15 residues. J was trimmed by 7 bases and V by 4 bases; bases with no gene match: 10. Germline values: CDR1 SEHNR, CDR2 FQNEAQ (reference sequence). CDR3 in amino acids: CASSSTGGRSGGYTF. CDR3 DNA: TGTGCCAGCAGCTCGACAGGGGGAAGGAGTGGTGGCTACACCTTC.

V is TRBV6-6 and J is TRBJ2-2; 7 bases fit TRBD1. Germline CDR1 reads MNHNY; CDR2 reads SVGAGI (reference sequence). The CDR3 is made up of 18 amino acids. The V and J ends lost 6 bases and 8 bases, in that order; junction bases with no gene match: 21. The CDR3 loop reads CASSHSGTVSYSVGELFF. In DNA, the CDR3 is TGTGCCAGCAGCCACTCCGGGACAGTCTCATATTCCGTGGGGGAGCTGTTTTTT.

The V and J genes are TRBV4-1 and TRBJ2-3, with 10 bases fitting TRBD2. V lost 1 base and J lost 0; bases outside the gene matches: 7. The germline gives CDR1 MGHRA, CDR2 YSYEKL. The CDR3 is made up of 18 amino acids. The CDR3 here is CASSQVAGGSTSTDTQYF. CDR3 DNA sequence: TGCGCCAGCAGCCAAGTAGCGGGGGGTTCGACTAGCACAGATACGCAGTATTTT.

This rearrangement joins TRBV11-2 to TRBJ2-7; no clear D. Trimming removed 9 bases from V and 0 bases from J, with 9 bases in between. The CDR3 sequence is 12 residues long. Germline-derived CDR1 and CDR2 are SGHAT and FQNNGV. The CDR3 protein is CASFGNSYEQYF. DNA of the CDR3: TGTGCCAGTTTTGGGAACTCCTACGAGCAGTACTTC.

This clonotype has a handful of counts. This chain uses TRBV6-2 or TRBV6-3 with TRBJ2-1, with 12 bases identical to TRBD2. V was pared by 5 bases and J by 9 bases, with 11 bases of the junction left unmatched. The CDR3 length is 16 residues. Per germline, CDR1 MNHEY and CDR2 SVGEGT. The CDR3 nucleotides are TGTGCCAGCAGTCTTCTAGCGGGAGGGCCGGTCGGTGAGCAGTTCTTC. As protein: CASSLLAGGPVGEQFF.

The chain uses TRBV13 and TRBJ2-2, with D perhaps TRBD2 (5 bases). CDR3 length equals 17 residues. Germline CDR1 and CDR2: PRHDT and FYEKMQ (reference sequence). The V gene lost 4 bases and the J gene lost 0 bases, with 15 bases spanning the gap. The CDR3 DNA reads as TGTGCCAGCAGCTCCCACTTACTAGACGCGAACACCGGGGAGCTGTTTTTT. It is translated as CASSSHLLDANTGELFF.

This clonotype was recorded many times. The chain couples TRBV5-5 to TRBJ2-5; no firm D call. CDR3 length: 13 amino acids. Trimming shortened V by 2 bases and J by 5 bases, and 10 bases separated the two germline ends. Germline loops: CDR1 SGHKS, CDR2 YYEKEE (reference sequence). CDR3 DNA: TGTGCCAGCAGCTTCCTAGATTTTGAGACCCAGTACTTC. This codes for CASSFLDFETQYF. Combining the CDR3 with reference TRBV5-5 and TRBJ2-5 gives the whole variable domain DAGVTQSPTHLIKTRGQQVTLRCSPISGHKSVSWYQQVLGQGPQFIFQYYEKEERGRGNFPDRFSARQFPNYSSELNVNALLLGDSALYLCASSFLDFETQYFGPGTRLLVL.

This clonotype has ten or more counts. The V and J genes are TRBV6-6 and TRBJ1-1, with a possible D match to TRBD1 (6 bases). Germline V CDR1 and CDR2: MNHNY, SVGAGI (reference sequence). The V and J ends lost 4 bases and 0 bases respectively, with 12 bases between them. CDR3 size: 15 residues. The CDR3 reads CASSSSTGMNTEAFF. In nucleotides, the CDR3 is TGTGCCAGCAGTTCATCGACAGGTATGAACACTGAAGCTTTCTTT.

The CDR3 here is CSASRQGAGEAFF. The DNA for the CDR3 is TGCAGTGCTAGTCGTCAAGGGGCAGGTGAAGCTTTCTTT. The gene calls are TRBV20-1 and TRBJ1-1, with a possible D match to TRBD1 (5 bases). Germline V gene lookup returns CDR1 DFQATT and CDR2 SNEGSKA (reference sequence). V lost 3 bases and J lost 7, with 15 bases in between. The CDR3 is 13 residues long.

This clonotype was detected a few times. The rearrangement uses TRBV24-1 and TRBJ1-1; possible D gene TRBD1, 5 bases. The CDR3 is made up of 15 amino acids. Trimming removed 3 bases at V and 4 bases at J, with 14 bases between. CDR1 is KGHDR, CDR2 SFDVKD, per germline. CDR3: CATSDPGTGGTEAFF. The CDR3 DNA reads as TGTGCCACCAGTGATCCCGGGACCGGGGGCACTGAAGCTTTCTTT.

This chain connects TRBV5-1 to TRBJ1-4; 7 nucleotides match TRBD1. Germline CDR1 reads SGHRS; CDR2 reads YFSETQ. J lost 7 bases, V lost 3 bases, and 6 bases had no gene match. The CDR3 contains 14 residues. The CDR3 spells CASSYDRVVEKLFF. The DNA of the CDR3 is TGCGCCAGCAGCTACGACAGGGTGGTTGAAAAACTGTTTTTT.

The CDR3 is CASSSPRGDGSYEQYF. The CDR3 nucleotides are TGTGCCAGCAGTTCCCCCCGGGGGGATGGCTCCTACGAGCAGTACTTC. The V call is TRBV27, the J call TRBJ2-7, with TRBD2 matching 7 bases. The V gene end was trimmed by 4 bases and the J gene end by 0 bases; junction bases not matched to a gene: 9. Germline V CDR1 and CDR2: MNHEY, SMNVEV (reference sequence). This CDR3 has 16 amino acids.

This clonotype was picked up a small number of times. The V gene is TRBV20-1, the J gene TRBJ2-1; 9 nucleotides line up with TRBD2. Germline trimming cut 6 bases from V and 4 bases from J; bases unmatched to any gene: 10. The germline gives CDR1 DFQATT, CDR2 SNEGSKA (reference sequence). The CDR3 has 15 residues. The CDR3 bases are TGCAGTGCCCCCAGGGGGACTAGCTCGTACAATGAGCAGTTCTTC. It encodes CSAPRGTSSYNEQFF.

The chain combines TRBV6-2 or TRBV6-3 with TRBJ1-1, with 7 bases lining up with TRBD1. The germline gives CDR1 MNHEY, CDR2 SVGEGT. The CDR3 consists of 17 residues. Trimming cost V 2 bases and J 3 bases; bases outside gene matches: 12. CDR3 region: CASSYHPATGVDTEAFF. CDR3 nucleotides: TGTGCCAGCAGTTACCATCCCGCAACAGGGGTGGACACTGAAGCTTTCTTT.

This clonotype was counted between two and nine times. The rearrangement uses TRBV2 and TRBJ2-1; 9 bases align to TRBD1. The germline V gene encodes CDR1 SNHLY and CDR2 FYNNEI. Trimming took 0 bases from V and 9 from J; bases not matched to a gene: 9. This CDR3 is 16 amino acids long. The CDR3 region has the DNA TGTGCCAGCAGTGAAGCGTGGGGACAGGGCCAGGCTGAGCAGTTCTTC. Protein product: CASSEAWGQGQAEQFF.

The chain combines TRBV18 with TRBJ1-6; the D is unclear. From germline, CDR1 is KGHSH and CDR2 LQKENI. The CDR3 contains 15 residues. V lost 6 bases and J 7 bases, leaving 16 bases between the germline ends. In nucleotides, the CDR3 is TGTGCCAGCTCGCCGATGGGCTACCTAAATTCACCCCTCCACTTT. Amino acids: CASSPMGYLNSPLHF.

The chain couples TRBV7-3 to TRBJ2-5, with TRBD1 matching over 8 bases. After removal of 0 bases from V and 4 bases from J, the junction contained 7 bases not matched to a gene. Germline V gene sequence: CDR1 SGHTA, CDR2 FQGTGA. This CDR3 has 16 residues. CDR3 protein: CASSLTGTGSIETQYF. The CDR3 DNA is TGTGCCAGCAGCTTAACGGGGACAGGATCCATAGAGACCCAGTACTTC.

This clonotype was picked up a small number of times. This chain uses TRBV27 with TRBJ1-2; the D is unclear. Germline V CDR1 and CDR2: MNHEY, SMNVEV (reference sequence). The CDR3 contains 13 residues. V lost 5 bases and J 4 bases, leaving 11 bases between the germline ends. The CDR3 sequence is CASSPWNSYGYTF. DNA for the CDR3: TGTGCCAGCAGTCCCTGGAACAGCTATGGCTACACCTTC.

This chain connects TRBV24-1 to TRBJ2-7; D possibly matches TRBD1 or TRBD2 (6 bases each). The CDR3 sequence is 14 residues long. V lost 1 base and J lost 9, with 15 bases in between. Germline values: CDR1 KGHDR, CDR2 SFDVKD. CDR3 DNA sequence: TGTGCCACCAGTGATTTCAGGAGGGAACAGGGGCAGTACTTC. Its protein is CATSDFRREQGQYF.

The gene calls are TRBV12-3 or TRBV12-4 and TRBJ2-3; weak D call: TRBD2 (5 bases). The ends were cut back, 4 bases at V and 0 bases at J, with 8 bases in the middle. The CDR3 is made up of 14 amino acids. CDR3 protein: CASSSSRSTDTQYF. In DNA form, the CDR3 reads TGTGCCAGCAGTTCTAGCCGAAGCACAGATACGCAGTATTTT.

The V and J genes are TRBV5-1 and TRBJ2-5, with a weak D call TRBD1 (5 bases). V gave up 0 bases and J gave up 1 base, with 10 bases separating them. This CDR3 comprises 15 residues. Germline V gene lookup returns CDR1 SGHRS and CDR2 YFSETQ. The CDR3 DNA follows: TGCGCCAGCAGCTTGGTCGGACACTTCCAAGAGACCCAGTACTTC. As protein: CASSLVGHFQETQYF.